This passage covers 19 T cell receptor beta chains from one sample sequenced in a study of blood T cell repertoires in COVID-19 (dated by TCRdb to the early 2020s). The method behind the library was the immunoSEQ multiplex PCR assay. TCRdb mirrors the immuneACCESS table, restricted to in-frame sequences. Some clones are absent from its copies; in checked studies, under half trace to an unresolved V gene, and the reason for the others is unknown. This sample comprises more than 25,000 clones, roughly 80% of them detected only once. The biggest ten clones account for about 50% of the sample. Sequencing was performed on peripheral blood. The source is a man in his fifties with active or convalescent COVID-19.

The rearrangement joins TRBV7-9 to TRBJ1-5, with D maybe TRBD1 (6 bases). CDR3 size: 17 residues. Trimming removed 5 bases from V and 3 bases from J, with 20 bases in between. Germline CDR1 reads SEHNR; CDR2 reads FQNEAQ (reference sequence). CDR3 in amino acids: CASSAPAGARDNQPQHF. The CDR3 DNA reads TGTGCCAGCAGCGCCCCCGCAGGGGCGCGTGACAATCAGCCCCAGCATTTT.

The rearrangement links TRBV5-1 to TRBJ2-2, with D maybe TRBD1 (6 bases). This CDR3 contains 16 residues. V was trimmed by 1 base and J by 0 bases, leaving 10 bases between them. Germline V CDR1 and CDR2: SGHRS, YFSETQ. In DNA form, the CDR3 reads TGCGCCAGCAGCTTGAGGGGGAACGCGAACACCGGGGAGCTGTTTTTT. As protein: CASSLRGNANTGELFF.

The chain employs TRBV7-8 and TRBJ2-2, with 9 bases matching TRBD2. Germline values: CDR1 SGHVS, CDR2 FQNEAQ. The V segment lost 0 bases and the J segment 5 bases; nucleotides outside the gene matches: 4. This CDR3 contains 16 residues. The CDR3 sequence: CASSLAPSGITGELFF. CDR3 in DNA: TGTGCCAGCAGCTTAGCTCCTAGCGGGATTACCGGGGAGCTGTTTTTT.

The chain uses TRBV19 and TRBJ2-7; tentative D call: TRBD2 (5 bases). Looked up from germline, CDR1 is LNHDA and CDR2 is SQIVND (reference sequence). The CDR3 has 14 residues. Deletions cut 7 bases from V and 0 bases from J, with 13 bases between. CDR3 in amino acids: CASTQDFSSYEQYF. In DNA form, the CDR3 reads TGTGCCAGTACCCAGGACTTTAGCTCCTACGAGCAGTACTTC.

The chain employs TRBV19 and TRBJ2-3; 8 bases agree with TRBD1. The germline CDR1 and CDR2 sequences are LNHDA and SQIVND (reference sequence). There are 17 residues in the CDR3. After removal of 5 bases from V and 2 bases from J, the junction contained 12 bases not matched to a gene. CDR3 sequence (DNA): TGTGCCAGTAGTCCCGCAGGCAGGGGGCGCAACACAGATACGCAGTATTTT. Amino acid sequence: CASSPAGRGRNTDTQYF. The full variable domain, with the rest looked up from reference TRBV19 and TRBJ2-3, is DGGITQSPKYLFRKEGQNVTLSCEQNLNHDAMYWYRQDPGQGLRLIYYSQIVNDFQKGDIAEGYSVSREKKESFPLTVTSAQKNPTAFYLCASSPAGRGRNTDTQYFGPGTRLTVL.

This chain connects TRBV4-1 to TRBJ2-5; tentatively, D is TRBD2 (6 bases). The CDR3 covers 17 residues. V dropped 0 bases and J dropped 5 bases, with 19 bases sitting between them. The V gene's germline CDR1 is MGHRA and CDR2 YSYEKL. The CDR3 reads CASSQDGWAGLGETQYF. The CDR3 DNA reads TGCGCCAGCAGCCAAGACGGTTGGGCGGGGCTCGGGGAGACCCAGTACTTC.

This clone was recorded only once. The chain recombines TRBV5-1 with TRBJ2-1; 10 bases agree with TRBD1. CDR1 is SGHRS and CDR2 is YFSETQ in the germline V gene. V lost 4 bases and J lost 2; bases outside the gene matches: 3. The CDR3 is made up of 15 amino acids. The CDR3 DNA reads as TGCGCCAGCAGCCCCGACAGGGGGCCCTACAATGAGCAGTTCTTC. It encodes CASSPDRGPYNEQFF.

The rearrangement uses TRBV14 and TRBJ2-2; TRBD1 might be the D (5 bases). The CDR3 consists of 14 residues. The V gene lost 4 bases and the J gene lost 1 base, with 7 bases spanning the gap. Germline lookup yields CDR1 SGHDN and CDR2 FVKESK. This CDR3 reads CASSPDRNTGELFF. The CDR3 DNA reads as TGTGCCAGCAGCCCCGACAGGAACACCGGGGAGCTGTTTTTT.

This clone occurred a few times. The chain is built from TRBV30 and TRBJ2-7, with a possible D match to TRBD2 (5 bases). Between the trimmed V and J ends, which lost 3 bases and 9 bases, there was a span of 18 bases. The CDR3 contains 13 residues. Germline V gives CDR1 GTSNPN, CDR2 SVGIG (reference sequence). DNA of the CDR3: TGTGCCTGGAGCCGTACCGGGAACTCAGCGCAGTACTTC. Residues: CAWSRTGNSAQYF.

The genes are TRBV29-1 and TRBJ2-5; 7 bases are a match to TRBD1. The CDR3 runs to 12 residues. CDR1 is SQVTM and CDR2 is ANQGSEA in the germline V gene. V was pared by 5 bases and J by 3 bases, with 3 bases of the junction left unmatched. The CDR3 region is CSVNRGEETQYF. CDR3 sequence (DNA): TGCAGCGTTAACAGGGGAGAAGAGACCCAGTACTTC.

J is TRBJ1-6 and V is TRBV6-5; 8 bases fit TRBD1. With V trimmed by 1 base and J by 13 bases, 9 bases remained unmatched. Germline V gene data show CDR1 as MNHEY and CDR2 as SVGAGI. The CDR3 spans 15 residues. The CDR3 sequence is CASSYLGQGIVPLHF. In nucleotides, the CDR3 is TGTGCCAGCAGTTACTTAGGACAGGGTATCGTTCCCCTCCACTTT.

This CDR3 reads CASSMREGYQPQHF. CDR3 bases: TGTGCCAGTAGTATGCGGGAGGGGTACCAGCCCCAGCATTTT. The genes are TRBV19 and TRBJ1-5; possibly TRBD1 for D (5 bases). The CDR3 consists of 14 residues. Germline V CDR1 and CDR2: LNHDA, SQIVND (reference sequence). Trimming left V 3 bases short and J 7 bases short, with 13 bases between.

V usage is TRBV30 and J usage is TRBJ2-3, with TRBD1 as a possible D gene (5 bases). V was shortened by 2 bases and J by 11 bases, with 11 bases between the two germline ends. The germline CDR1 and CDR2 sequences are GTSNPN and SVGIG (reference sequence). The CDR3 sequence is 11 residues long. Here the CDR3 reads CAWSPGRMQYF. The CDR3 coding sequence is TGTGCCTGGAGTCCAGGGCGAATGCAGTATTTT. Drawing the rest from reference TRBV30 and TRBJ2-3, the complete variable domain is SQTIHQWPATLVQPVGSPLSLECTVEGTSNPNLYWYRQAAGRGLQLLFYSVGIGQISSEVPQNLSASRPQDRQFILSSKKLLLSDSGFYLCAWSPGRMQYFGPGTRLTVL.

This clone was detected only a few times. CDR3 loop: CACRVSKTQYF. CDR3 coding DNA: TGTGCCTGCCGCGTTTCGAAGACCCAGTACTTC. The genes are TRBV30 and TRBJ2-5; D unresolved. Germline assignment: CDR1 GTSNPN and CDR2 SVGIG (reference sequence). The V and J ends lost 6 bases and 6 bases respectively, with 11 bases between them. The CDR3 extends over 11 amino acids.

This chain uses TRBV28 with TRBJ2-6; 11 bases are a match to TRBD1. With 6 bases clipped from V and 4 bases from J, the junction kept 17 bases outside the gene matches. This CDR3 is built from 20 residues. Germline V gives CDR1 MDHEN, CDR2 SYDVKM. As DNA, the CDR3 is TGTGCCAGCAGCCCCCTTTGGATACGGGACAGGGGGTCCGGGGCCAACGTCCTGACTTTC. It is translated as CASSPLWIRDRGSGANVLTF. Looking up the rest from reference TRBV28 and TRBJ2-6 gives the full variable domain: DVKVTQSSRYLVKRTGEKVFLECVQDMDHENMFWYRQDPGLGLRLIYFSYDVKMKEKGDIPEGYSVSREKKERFSLILESASTNQTSMYLCASSPLWIRDRGSGANVLTFGAGSRLTVL.

In nucleotides, the CDR3 is TGTGCCAGCAGCCAAGTGTCACCGGATGGCTACACCTTC. Encoded protein: CASSQVSPDGYTF. The chain links TRBV4-2 to TRBJ1-2; D not resolved. The CDR3 is 13 residues long. Trimming left V 1 base short and J 6 bases short, with 9 bases between. In germline, CDR1 is LGHNA, CDR2 YNFKEQ.

CDR3 sequence (DNA): TGTGCCAGCAGTTCACAGGGAATGGGGTCTGAAGCTTTCTTT. This encodes CASSSQGMGSEAFF. The chain couples TRBV5-4 to TRBJ1-1; D possibly corresponds to TRBD1 (6 bases). The length of the CDR3 is 14 residues. Trimming pared 5 bases from V and 6 bases from J, leaving 17 bases between. Germline lookup yields CDR1 SGHNT and CDR2 YYREEE (reference sequence). The whole variable domain, remainder taken from reference TRBV5-4 and TRBJ1-1, is ETGVTQSPTHLIKTRGQQVTLRCSSQSGHNTVSWYQQALGQGPQFIFQYYREEENGRGNFPPRFSGLQFPNYSSELNVNALELDDSALYLCASSSQGMGSEAFFGQGTRLTVV.

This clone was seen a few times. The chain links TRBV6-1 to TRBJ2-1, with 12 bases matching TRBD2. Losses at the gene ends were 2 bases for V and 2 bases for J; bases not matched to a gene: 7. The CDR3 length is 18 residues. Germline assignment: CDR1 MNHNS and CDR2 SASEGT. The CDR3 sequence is CASSESGLAGWTYNEQFF. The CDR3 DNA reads TGTGCCAGCAGTGAATCCGGACTAGCGGGATGGACCTACAATGAGCAGTTCTTC.

This chain's CDR3 is CASSFGSINEKLFF. The DNA for the CDR3 is TGTGCCAGCAGCTTCGGGTCGATTAATGAAAAACTGTTTTTT. The chain is built from TRBV7-9 and TRBJ1-4; no clear D. This CDR3 is built from 14 residues. CDR1 is SEHNR and CDR2 is FQNEAQ in the germline V gene (reference sequence). V lost 3 bases to trimming and J lost 4 bases, with 9 bases between them.